This entry is about one TCR beta chain. The antigen remains unidentified. In the PCR, 60 Vbeta and 13 Jbeta primers were used. The data were produced by immunoSEQ multiplex PCR, yet TCRdb's version contains in-frame clones alone and is incomplete. The sample records fewer than 200,000 clones, approximately 81% being singletons. The entry originates in a study of cytomegalovirus exposure and HLA in healthy donors. Regarding the study as a whole: The records held CMV serostatus as the only immune exposure information. Being productive about 90% or about 30% of the time was typical of most TCR beta V segments in an earlier analysis.

The donors were healthy bone marrow donors. The germline gives CDR1 LGHNA, CDR2 YSLEER. With V trimmed by 1 base and J by 4 bases, 6 bases remained unmatched. The CDR3 is 15 residues long. This TCR was recovered from a man aged 18-30 years in good health and CMV-seronegative. Material: PBMCs. J is TRBJ2-7 and V is TRBV4-3; TRBD2 agrees at 8 bases. The CDR3 DNA sequence: TGCGCCAGCAGCCAAGCACCTAGCGGGTCTTACGAGCAGTACTTC. Its translation: CASSQAPSGSYEQYF.